The rows below give T cell receptor beta chains drawn from one sample of a study of blood T cells in healthy people across ages. MiXCR was run by TCRdb on the 5' RACE reads, yielding one entry per CDR3 protein. The data show about 930,000 distinct CDR3 sequences, 25% to 35% seen once. In addition, the sample was reused for a study of T cells of mothers and their children.

The sample was blood. The receptor source for this set is a middle-aged woman in good health. The CDR3 runs from the conserved cysteine through the conserved F or W. D genes are given only for firm matches. Size is omitted from some rows. Given values are once, few, many or a class for expanded clones.

v_call	d_call	j_call	clone_size	cdr3_aa	cdr3_nt
TRBV7-2	-	TRBJ1-2	-	CASSLARRGDEGGYTF	TGTGCCAGCAGCTTAGCTAGACGGGGGGATGAGGGTGGCTACACCTTC
TRBV28	-	TRBJ2-6	few	CASSLGSSGANVRTF	TGTGCCAGCAGTTTGGGGAGCTCTGGGGCCAACGTCCGGACTTTC
TRBV12-3/TRBV12-4	-	TRBJ2-7	-	CASTGADGGYEQYF	TGTGCCAGCACCGGGGCGGACGGGGGTTACGAGCAGTACTTC
TRBV3-1	TRBD2	TRBJ2-5	few	CASSQAVLAGGWETQYF	TGTGCCAGCAGCCAAGCGGTCCTAGCGGGGGGCTGGGAGACCCAGTACTTC
TRBV20-1	-	TRBJ2-5	few	CSARVPGRETQYF	TGCAGTGCTAGAGTCCCAGGCCGGGAGACCCAGTACTTC
TRBV2	-	TRBJ1-2	few	CASSEQGTYGYTF	TGTGCCAGCAGTGAACAGGGGACCTATGGCTACACCTTC
TRBV2	-	TRBJ1-4	few	CASSEAGISNEKLFF	TGTGCCAGCAGTGAAGCGGGAATAAGTAATGAAAAACTGTTTTTT
TRBV5-1	TRBD2	TRBJ2-1	few	CASSLVSGTRGNEQFF	TGCGCCAGCAGCTTGGTCTCCGGGACTAGGGGGAATGAGCAGTTCTTC
TRBV28	-	TRBJ1-5	few	CASSPSGSNQPQHF	TGTGCCAGCAGTCCCTCGGGGAGCAATCAGCCCCAGCATTTT
TRBV12-3/TRBV12-4	-	TRBJ2-2	few	CASRDLSRGNTGELFF	TGTGCCAGCAGAGATCTTTCCAGGGGTAACACCGGGGAGCTGTTTTTT
TRBV2	-	TRBJ1-2	many	CASTPGRNYGYTF	TGTGCCAGCACGCCAGGGCGCAACTATGGCTACACCTTC
TRBV6-5	-	TRBJ1-2	-	CASSSRATQGPNYGYTF	TGTGCCAGCAGTTCCCGAGCTACACAGGGACCAAACTATGGCTACACCTTC
TRBV3-1	-	TRBJ2-5	-	CASSQDLRTGAGETQYF	TGTGCCAGCAGCCAAGATCTAAGGACGGGAGCCGGAGAGACCCAGTACTTC
TRBV5-1	TRBD2	TRBJ2-5	-	CASTQTSGVRETQYF	TGCGCCAGCACCCAGACTAGCGGGGTACGAGAGACCCAGTACTTC
TRBV27	-	TRBJ2-1	-	CASSFPGSYNEQFF	TGTGCCAGCAGTTTTCCAGGCTCCTACAATGAGCAGTTCTTC
TRBV28	-	TRBJ1-1	-	CASSLFGQGRWNTEAFF	TGTGCCAGCAGTTTATTCGGTCAGGGGCGCTGGAACACTGAAGCTTTCTTT
TRBV5-5	-	TRBJ2-7	many	CASSLPRVRGHSYEQYF	TGTGCCAGCAGCCTCCCACGAGTTAGGGGCCACAGCTACGAGCAGTACTTC
TRBV20-1	TRBD1	TRBJ1-2	few	CSASVAGGSYGYTF	TGCAGTGCTAGTGTCGCAGGGGGCTCGTATGGCTACACCTTC
TRBV9	-	TRBJ2-3	-	CASSVAPQDTQYF	TGTGCCAGCAGCGTAGCCCCCCAAGATACGCAGTATTTT
TRBV27	-	TRBJ2-3	-	CASSFWAGGTDTQYF	TGTGCCAGCAGTTTTTGGGCAGGGGGCACAGATACGCAGTATTTT
TRBV10-2	TRBD1	TRBJ2-1	-	CASSGFRTGGEQFF	TGCGCCAGCAGTGGCTTCCGGACAGGGGGTGAGCAGTTCTTC
TRBV4-2	-	TRBJ1-2	many	CASSQDVRQGDTF	TGTGCCAGCAGCCAAGATGTCAGGCAGGGAGACACCTTC
TRBV11-2	-	TRBJ2-7	few	CASSLAGLKRYEQYF	TGTGCCAGCAGCTTAGCGGGACTCAAACGTTACGAGCAGTACTTC
TRBV27	-	TRBJ2-7	-	CASSLQGLEQYF	TGTGCCAGCAGTTTACAGGGGCTCGAGCAGTACTTC
TRBV5-1	-	TRBJ1-4	many	CASSTTGTNEKLFF	TGCGCCAGCAGCACGACAGGAACTAATGAAAAACTGTTTTTT
TRBV20-1	TRBD2	TRBJ2-1	few	CSALAGALNSNEQFF	TGCAGTGCTTTAGCGGGGGCCCTTAACTCCAATGAGCAGTTCTTC
TRBV30	-	TRBJ2-1	few	CAWGLGSYNEQFF	TGTGCCTGGGGACTGGGATCTTACAATGAGCAGTTCTTC
TRBV20-1	-	TRBJ2-1	many	CSATATLNEQFF	TGCAGTGCTACAGCTACCCTCAATGAGCAGTTCTTC
TRBV20-1	-	TRBJ1-1	once	CSARDILGGAEAFF	TGCAGTGCTAGAGATATTTTAGGGGGGGCTGAAGCTTTCTTT
TRBV2	TRBD2	TRBJ2-1	-	CASSEEAGAHNEQFF	TGTGCCAGCAGTGAAGAAGCGGGGGCCCACAATGAGCAGTTCTTC
TRBV7-9	TRBD1	TRBJ1-1	few	CASSPGTDQAFF	TGTGCCAGCAGCCCCGGGACAGATCAAGCTTTCTTT
TRBV15	-	TRBJ2-1	-	CATSGGKSSYNEQFF	TGTGCCACCAGCGGGGGGAAGAGCTCCTACAATGAGCAGTTCTTC
TRBV7-9	-	TRBJ2-4	many	CASSLVVAAWDIQYF	TGTGCCAGCAGCTTAGTAGTGGCAGCCTGGGACATTCAGTACTTC
TRBV12-3/TRBV12-4	-	TRBJ2-3	few	CASRWADTQYF	TGTGCCAGCAGGTGGGCAGATACGCAGTATTTT
TRBV2	-	TRBJ1-5	few	CASSDFRGDQPQHF	TGTGCCAGCAGTGATTTTCGGGGAGATCAGCCCCAGCATTTT
TRBV5-6	-	TRBJ1-2	-	CASNPAGRGYTF	TGTGCCAGCAACCCTGCAGGGCGTGGCTATACCTTC
TRBV10-3	TRBD1	TRBJ2-5	-	CAISELTGASHGTQYF	TGTGCCATCAGTGAGCTGACAGGGGCTAGCCATGGGACCCAGTACTTC
TRBV7-3	-	TRBJ1-6	many	CASSSGLNSPLHF	TGTGCCAGCAGCTCGGGACTCAATTCACCCCTCCACTTT
TRBV18	TRBD1	TRBJ2-2	-	CASSPQGEDTGELFF	TGTGCCAGCTCACCTCAGGGGGAAGACACCGGGGAGCTGTTTTTT
TRBV4-2	-	TRBJ2-3	many	CASSQGGEMSTDTQYF	TGTGCCAGCAGCCAAGGTGGCGAAATGTCCACAGATACGCAGTATTTT
TRBV7-9	-	TRBJ1-2	few	CASSLEGTSGYTF	TGTGCCAGCAGCTTAGAGGGGACGAGCGGCTACACCTTC
TRBV15	TRBD2	TRBJ2-5	many	CATSRVLAGQETQYF	TGTGCCACCAGCAGAGTACTAGCGGGGCAAGAGACCCAGTACTTC